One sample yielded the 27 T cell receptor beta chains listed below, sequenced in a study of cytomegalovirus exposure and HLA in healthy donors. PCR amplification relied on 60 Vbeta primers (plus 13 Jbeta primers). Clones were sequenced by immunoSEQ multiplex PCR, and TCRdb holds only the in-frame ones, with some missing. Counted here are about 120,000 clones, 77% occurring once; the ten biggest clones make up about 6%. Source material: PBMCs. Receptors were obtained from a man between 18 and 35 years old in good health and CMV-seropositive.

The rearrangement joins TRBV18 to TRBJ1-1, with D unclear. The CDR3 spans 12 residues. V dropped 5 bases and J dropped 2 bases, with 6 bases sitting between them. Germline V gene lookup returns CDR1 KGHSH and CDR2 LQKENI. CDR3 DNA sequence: TGTGCCAGCTCATCGTCCAACACTGAAGCTTTCTTT. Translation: CASSSSNTEAFF. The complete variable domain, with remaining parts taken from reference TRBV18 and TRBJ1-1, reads NAGVMQNPRHLVRRRGQEARLRCSPMKGHSHVYWYRQLPEEGLKFMVYLQKENIIDESGMPKERFSAEFPKEGPSILRIQQVVRGDSAAYFCASSSSNTEAFFGQGTRLTVV.

The CDR3 bases are TGTGCCAGCCGCAGGACAACTAATGAAAAACTGTTTTTT. Translation: CASRRTTNEKLFF. The rearrangement links TRBV11-1 to TRBJ1-4; D is unresolved. The length of the CDR3 is 13 residues. The V end was cut by 8 bases, the J end by 0 bases, with 7 bases between. Germline CDR1 reads SGHAT; CDR2 reads FQDESV (reference sequence).

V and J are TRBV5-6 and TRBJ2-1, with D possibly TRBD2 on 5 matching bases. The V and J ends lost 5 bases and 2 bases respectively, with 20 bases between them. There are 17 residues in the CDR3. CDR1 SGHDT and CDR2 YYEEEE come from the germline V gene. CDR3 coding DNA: TGTGCCAGCAGTTCACACACCGGACTGAAGGCCTACAATGAGCAGTTCTTC. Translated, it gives CASSSHTGLKAYNEQFF.

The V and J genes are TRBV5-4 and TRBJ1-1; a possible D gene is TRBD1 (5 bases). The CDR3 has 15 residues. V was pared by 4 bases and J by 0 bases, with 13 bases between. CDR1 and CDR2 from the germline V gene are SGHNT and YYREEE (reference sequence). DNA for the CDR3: TGTGCCAGCAGCGACCCGGCGACAGTGAACACTGAAGCTTTCTTT. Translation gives CASSDPATVNTEAFF.

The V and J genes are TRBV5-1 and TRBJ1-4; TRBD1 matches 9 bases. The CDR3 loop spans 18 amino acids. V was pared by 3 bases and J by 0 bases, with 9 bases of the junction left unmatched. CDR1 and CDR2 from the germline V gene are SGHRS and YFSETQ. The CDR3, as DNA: TGCGCCAGCAGCTCCGGGACAGGGACTGGAGCAACTAATGAAAAACTGTTTTTT. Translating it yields CASSSGTGTGATNEKLFF.

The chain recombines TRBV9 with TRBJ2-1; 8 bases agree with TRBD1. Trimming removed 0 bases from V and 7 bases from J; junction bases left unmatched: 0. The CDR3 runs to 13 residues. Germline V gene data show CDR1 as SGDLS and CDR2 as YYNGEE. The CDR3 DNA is TGTGCCAGCAGCGTAGGGACAGGGAATGAGCAGTTCTTC. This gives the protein CASSVGTGNEQFF.

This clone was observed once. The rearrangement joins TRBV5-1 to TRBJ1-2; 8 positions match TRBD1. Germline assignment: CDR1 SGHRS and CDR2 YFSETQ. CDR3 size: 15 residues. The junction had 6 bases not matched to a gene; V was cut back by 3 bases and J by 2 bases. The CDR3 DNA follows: TGCGCCAGCAGCTGGACAGGGAAATCAAACTATGGCTACACCTTC. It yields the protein CASSWTGKSNYGYTF.

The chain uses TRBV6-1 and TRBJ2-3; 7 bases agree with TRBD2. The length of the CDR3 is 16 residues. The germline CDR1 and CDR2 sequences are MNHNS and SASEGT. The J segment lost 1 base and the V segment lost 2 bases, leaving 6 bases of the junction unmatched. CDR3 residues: CASSETGGSGTDTQYF. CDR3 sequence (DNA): TGTGCCAGCAGTGAAACCGGGGGGTCGGGCACAGATACGCAGTATTTT.

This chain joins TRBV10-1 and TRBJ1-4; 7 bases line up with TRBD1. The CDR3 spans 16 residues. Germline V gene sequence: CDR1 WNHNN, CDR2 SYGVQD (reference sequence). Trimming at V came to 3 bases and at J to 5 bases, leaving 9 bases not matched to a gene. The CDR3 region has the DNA TGCGCCAGCAGTGACCCGACAGGGCAAGGGAATGAAAAACTGTTTTTT. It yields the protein CASSDPTGQGNEKLFF.

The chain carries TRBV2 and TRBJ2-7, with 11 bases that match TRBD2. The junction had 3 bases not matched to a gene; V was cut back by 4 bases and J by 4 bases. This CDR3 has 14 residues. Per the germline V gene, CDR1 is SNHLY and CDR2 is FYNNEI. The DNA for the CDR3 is TGTGCCAGCAGTGGACTAGCGGGACCTTACGAGCAGTACTTC. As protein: CASSGLAGPYEQYF.

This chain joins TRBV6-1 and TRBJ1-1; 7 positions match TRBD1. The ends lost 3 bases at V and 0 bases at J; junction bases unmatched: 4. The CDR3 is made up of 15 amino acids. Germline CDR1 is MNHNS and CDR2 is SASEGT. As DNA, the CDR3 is TGTGCCAGCAGTGACAGGGGGAAGATGAACACTGAAGCTTTCTTT. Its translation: CASSDRGKMNTEAFF.

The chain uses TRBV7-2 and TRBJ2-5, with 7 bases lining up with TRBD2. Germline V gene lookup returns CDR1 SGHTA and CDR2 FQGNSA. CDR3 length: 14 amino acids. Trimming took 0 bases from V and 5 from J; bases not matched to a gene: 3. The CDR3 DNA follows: TGTGCCAGCAGCTTAGCGGGAGGGTCTGAGACCCAGTACTTC. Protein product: CASSLAGGSETQYF.

The CDR3 DNA reads TGTGCCAGCAGCTTAAGCGGGACAGGGGGCTGGGAGCAGTACTTC. This gives the protein CASSLSGTGGWEQYF. The chain employs TRBV7-3 and TRBJ2-7; TRBD1 matches 12 bases. From germline, CDR1 is SGHTA and CDR2 FQGTGA. The V and J ends lost 1 base and 7 bases, in that order; junction bases with no gene match: 5. The CDR3 is 15 amino acids.

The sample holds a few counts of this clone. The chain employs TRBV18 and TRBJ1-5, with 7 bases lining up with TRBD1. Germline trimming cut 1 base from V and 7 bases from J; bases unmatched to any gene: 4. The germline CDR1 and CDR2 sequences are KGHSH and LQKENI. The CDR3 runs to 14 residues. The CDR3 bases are TGTGCCAGCTCACCACTCAAACAGGGGCAGCCCCAGCATTTT. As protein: CASSPLKQGQPQHF.

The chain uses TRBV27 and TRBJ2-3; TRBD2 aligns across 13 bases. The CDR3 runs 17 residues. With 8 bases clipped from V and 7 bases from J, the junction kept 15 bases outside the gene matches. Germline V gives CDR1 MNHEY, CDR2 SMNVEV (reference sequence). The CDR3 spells CASARTSGGPQENTQYF. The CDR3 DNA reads TGTGCCAGCGCAAGGACTAGCGGGGGTCCCCAGGAAAATACGCAGTATTTT.

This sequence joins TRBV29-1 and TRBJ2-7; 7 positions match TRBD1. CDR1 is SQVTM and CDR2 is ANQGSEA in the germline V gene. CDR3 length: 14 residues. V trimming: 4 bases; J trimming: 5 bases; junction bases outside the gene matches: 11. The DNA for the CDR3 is TGCAGCGTTGGTAACACAGGGGTTCAGGACGAGCAGTACTTC. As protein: CSVGNTGVQDEQYF.

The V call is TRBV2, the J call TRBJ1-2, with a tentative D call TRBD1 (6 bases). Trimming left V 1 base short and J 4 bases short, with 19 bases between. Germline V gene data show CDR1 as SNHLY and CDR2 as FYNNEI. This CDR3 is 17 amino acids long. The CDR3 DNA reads TGTGCCAGCAGTGAAGACAGGGCCTCAATTTTATCCTATGGCTACACCTTC. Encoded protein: CASSEDRASILSYGYTF. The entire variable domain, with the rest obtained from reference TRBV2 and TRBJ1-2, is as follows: EPEVTQTPSHQVTQMGQEVILRCVPISNHLYFYWYRQILGQKVEFLVSFYNNEISEKSEIFDDQFSVERPDGSNFTLKIRSTKLEDSAMYFCASSEDRASILSYGYTFGSGTRLTVV.

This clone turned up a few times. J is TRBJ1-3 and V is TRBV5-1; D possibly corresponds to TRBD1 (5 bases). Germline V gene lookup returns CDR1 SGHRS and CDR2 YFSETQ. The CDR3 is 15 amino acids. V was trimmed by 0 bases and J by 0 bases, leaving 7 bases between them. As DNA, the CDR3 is TGCGCCAGCAGCTTGGAGGGGAACTCTGGAAACACCATATATTTT. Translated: CASSLEGNSGNTIYF.

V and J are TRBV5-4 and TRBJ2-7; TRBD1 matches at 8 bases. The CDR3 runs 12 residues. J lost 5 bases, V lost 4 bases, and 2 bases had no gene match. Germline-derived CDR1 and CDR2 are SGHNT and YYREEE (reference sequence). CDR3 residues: CASSPGQDEQYF. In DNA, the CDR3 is TGTGCCAGCAGCCCGGGACAGGACGAGCAGTACTTC.

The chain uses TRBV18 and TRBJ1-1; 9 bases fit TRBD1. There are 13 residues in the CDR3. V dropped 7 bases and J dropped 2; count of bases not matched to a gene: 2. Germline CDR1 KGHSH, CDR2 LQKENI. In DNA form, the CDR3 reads TGTGCCAGCTTAACAGGGGGCAACACTGAAGCTTTCTTT. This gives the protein CASLTGGNTEAFF.

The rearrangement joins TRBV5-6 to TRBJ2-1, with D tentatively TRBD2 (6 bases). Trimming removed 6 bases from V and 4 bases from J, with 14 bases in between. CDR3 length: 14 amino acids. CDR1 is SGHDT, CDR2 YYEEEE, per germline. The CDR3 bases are TGTGCCAGCATCCCCGGGACTTTGTACAATGAGCAGTTCTTC. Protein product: CASIPGTLYNEQFF.

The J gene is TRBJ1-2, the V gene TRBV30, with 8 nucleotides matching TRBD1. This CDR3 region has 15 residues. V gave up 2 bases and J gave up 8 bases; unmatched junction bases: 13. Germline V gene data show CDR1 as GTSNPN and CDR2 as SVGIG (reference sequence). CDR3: CAWSTTLQGVRGYTF. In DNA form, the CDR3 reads TGTGCCTGGAGTACCACTCTACAGGGGGTGCGGGGCTACACCTTC.

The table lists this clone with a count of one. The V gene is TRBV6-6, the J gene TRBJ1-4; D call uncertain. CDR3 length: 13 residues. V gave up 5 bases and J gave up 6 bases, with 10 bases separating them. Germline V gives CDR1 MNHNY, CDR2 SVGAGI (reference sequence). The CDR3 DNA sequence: TGTGCCAGCAGTGACCGGGGTGATGAAAAACTGTTTTTT. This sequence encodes CASSDRGDEKLFF.

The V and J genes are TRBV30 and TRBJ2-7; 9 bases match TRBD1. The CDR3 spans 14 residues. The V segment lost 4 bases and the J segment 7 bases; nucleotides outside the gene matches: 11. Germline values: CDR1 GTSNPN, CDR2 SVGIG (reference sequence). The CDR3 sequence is CAWTLQGASGEQYF. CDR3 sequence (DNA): TGTGCCTGGACCTTACAGGGGGCATCGGGGGAGCAGTACTTC.

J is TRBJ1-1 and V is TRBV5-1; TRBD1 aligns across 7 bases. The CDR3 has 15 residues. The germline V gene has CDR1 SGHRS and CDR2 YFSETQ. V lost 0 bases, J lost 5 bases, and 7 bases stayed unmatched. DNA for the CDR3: TGCGCCAGCAGCTTGGAACCAGGGGGAAGTACTGAAGCTTTCTTT. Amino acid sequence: CASSLEPGGSTEAFF.

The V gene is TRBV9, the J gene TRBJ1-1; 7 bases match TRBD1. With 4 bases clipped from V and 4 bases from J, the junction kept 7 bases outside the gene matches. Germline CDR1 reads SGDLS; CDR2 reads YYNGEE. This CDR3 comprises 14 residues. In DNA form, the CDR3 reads TGTGCCAGCAGCATGACAGGGTCGGGCACTGAAGCTTTCTTT. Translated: CASSMTGSGTEAFF.

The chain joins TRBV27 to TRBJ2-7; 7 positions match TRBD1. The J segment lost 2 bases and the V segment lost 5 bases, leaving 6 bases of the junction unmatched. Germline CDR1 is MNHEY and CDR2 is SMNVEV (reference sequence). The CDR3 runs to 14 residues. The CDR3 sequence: CASSVLQGAYEQYF. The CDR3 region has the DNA TGTGCCAGCAGTGTCCTCCAGGGGGCCTACGAGCAGTACTTC.